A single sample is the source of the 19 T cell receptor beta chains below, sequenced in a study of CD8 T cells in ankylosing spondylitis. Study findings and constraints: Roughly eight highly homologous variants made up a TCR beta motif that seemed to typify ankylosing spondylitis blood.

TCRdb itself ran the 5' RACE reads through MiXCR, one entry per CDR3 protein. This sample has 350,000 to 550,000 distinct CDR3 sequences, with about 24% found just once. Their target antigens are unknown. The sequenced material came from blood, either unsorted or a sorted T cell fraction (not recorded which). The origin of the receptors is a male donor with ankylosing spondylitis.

CDR3 residues: CAISTRDSGYEQYV. DNA of the CDR3: TGTGCCATCTCAACCCGAGACAGTGGCTACGAGCAGTACGTC. The chain recombines TRBV6-1 with TRBJ2-7; a weak D match, TRBD1 (5 bases). There are 14 residues in the CDR3. V lost 10 bases and J 3 bases, leaving 19 bases between the germline ends. CDR1 is MNHNS and CDR2 is SASEGT in the germline V gene.

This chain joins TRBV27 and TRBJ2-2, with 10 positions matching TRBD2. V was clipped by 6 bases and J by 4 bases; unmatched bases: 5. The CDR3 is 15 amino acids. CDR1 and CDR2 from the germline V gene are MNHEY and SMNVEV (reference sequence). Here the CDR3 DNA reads TGTGCCAGCAGAAGAGCGGGAGGGTTCACCGGGGAGCTGTTTTTT. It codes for CASRRAGGFTGELFF.

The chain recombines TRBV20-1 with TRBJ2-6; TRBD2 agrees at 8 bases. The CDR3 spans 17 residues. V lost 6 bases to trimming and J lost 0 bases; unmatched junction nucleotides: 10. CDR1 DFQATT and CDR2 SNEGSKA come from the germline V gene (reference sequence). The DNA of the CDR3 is TGCAGTGCCCTTTCAGCGGGAGACTACTCTGGGGCCAACGTCCTGACTTTC. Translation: CSALSAGDYSGANVLTF.

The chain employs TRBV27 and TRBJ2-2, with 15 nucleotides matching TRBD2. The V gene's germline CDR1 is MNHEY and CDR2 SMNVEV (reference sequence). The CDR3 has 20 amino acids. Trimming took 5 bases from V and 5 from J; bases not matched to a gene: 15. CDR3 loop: CASSTLGQGLAGGATGELFF. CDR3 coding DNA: TGTGCCAGCAGTACCTTGGGACAGGGACTAGCGGGAGGAGCTACCGGGGAGCTGTTTTTT.

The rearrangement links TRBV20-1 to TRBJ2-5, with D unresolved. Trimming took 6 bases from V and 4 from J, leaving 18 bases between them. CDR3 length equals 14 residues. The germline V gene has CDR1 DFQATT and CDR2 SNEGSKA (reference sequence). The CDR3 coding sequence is TGCAGTGCCTTCCCTGTAAGGGTAAGAGAGACCCAGTACTTC. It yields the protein CSAFPVRVRETQYF.

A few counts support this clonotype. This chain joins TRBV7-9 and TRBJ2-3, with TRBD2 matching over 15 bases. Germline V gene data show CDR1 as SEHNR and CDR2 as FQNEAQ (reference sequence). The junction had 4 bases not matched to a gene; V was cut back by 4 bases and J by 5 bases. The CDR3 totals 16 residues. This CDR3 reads CASSWGLAGGIDTQYF. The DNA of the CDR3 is TGTGCCAGCAGCTGGGGACTAGCGGGAGGAATAGATACGCAGTATTTT.

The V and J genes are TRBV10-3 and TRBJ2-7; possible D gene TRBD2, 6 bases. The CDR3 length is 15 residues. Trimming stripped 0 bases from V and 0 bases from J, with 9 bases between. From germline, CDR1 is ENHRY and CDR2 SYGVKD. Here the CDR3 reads CAISESGGNSYEQYV. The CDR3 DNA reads TGTGCCATCAGTGAGTCGGGGGGTAACTCCTACGAGCAGTACGTC.

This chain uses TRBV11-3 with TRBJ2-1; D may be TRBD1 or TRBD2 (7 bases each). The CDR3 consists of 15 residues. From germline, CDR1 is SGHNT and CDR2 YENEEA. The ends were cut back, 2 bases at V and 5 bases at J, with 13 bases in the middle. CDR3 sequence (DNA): TGTGCCAGCAGCTTATGGGCAGGGGGGGACAATGAGCAGTTCTTC. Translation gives CASSLWAGGDNEQFF.

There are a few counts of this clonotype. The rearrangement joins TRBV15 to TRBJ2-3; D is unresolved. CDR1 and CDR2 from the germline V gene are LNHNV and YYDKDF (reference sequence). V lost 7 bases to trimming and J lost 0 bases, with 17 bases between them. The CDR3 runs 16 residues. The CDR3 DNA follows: TGTGCCACCACCTCGCGAGGAAGTTGGAGCACAGATACGCAGTATTTT. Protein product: CATTSRGSWSTDTQYF.

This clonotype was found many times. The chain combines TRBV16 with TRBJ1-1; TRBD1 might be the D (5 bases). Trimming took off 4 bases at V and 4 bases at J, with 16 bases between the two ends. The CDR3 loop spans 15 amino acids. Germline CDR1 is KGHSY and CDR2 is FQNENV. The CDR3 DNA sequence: TGTGCCAGCAGCCCCCTCCGGGCCGGGGGCACTGAAGCTTTCTTT. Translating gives CASSPLRAGGTEAFF.

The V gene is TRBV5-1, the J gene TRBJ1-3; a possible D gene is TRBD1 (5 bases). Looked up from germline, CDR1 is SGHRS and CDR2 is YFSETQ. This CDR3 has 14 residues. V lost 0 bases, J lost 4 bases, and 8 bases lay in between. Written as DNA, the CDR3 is TGCGCCAGCAGCTTGGTGGGGGAAGGAAACACCATATATTTT. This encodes CASSLVGEGNTIYF.

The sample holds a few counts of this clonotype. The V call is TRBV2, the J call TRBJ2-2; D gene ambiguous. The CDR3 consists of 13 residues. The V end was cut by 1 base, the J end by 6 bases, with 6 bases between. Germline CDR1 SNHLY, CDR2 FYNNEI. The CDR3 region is CASSEEGSGELFF. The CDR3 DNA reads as TGTGCCAGCAGTGAAGAAGGATCCGGGGAGCTGTTTTTT.

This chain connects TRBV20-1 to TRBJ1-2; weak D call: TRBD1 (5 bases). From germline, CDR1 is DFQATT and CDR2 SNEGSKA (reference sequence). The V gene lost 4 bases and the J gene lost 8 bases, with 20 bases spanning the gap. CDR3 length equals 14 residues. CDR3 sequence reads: CSAKNLRVYGGYTF. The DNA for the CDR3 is TGCAGTGCTAAAAATCTCAGGGTATATGGGGGCTACACCTTC.

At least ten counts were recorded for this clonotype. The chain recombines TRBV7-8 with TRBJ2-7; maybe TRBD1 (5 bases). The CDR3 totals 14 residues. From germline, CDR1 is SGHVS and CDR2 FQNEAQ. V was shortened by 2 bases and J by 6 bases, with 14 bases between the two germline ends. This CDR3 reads CASSLSQGWSEQYF. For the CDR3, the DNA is TGTGCCAGCAGCTTATCGCAGGGATGGAGCGAGCAGTACTTC.

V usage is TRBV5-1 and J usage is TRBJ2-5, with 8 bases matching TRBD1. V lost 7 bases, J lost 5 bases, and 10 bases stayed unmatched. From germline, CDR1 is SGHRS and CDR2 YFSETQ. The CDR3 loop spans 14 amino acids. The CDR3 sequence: CASGRQGRRETQYF. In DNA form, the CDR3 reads TGCGCCAGCGGCCGACAGGGGAGAAGGGAGACCCAGTACTTC.

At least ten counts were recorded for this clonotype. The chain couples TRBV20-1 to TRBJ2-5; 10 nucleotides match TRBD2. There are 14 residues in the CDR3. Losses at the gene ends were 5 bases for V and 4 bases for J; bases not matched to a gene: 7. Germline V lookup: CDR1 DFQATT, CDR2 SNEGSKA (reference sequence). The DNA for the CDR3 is TGCAGTGCTTCGGCTAGCGGGAGAGGAGAGACCCAGTACTTC. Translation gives CSASASGRGETQYF.

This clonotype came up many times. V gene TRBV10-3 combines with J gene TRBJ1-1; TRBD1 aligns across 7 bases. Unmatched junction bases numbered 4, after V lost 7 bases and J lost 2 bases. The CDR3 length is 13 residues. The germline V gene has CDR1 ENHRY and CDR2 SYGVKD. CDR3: CAITGTANTEAFF. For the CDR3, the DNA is TGTGCCATCACTGGGACAGCTAACACTGAAGCTTTCTTT.

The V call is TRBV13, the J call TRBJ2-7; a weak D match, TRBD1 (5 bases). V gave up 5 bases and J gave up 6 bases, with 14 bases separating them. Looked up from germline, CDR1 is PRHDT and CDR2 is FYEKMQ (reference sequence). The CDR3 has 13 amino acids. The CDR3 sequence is CASSRRGASEQYV. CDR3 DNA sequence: TGTGCCAGCAGCCGCCGTGGGGCGAGCGAGCAGTACGTC.

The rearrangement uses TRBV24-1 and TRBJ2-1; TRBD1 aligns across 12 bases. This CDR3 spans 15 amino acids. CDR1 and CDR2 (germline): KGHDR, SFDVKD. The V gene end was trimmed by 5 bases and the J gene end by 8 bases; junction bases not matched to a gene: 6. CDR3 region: CATSGGTGGLDEQFF. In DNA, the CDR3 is TGTGCCACCAGTGGGGGGACAGGGGGCTTGGATGAGCAGTTCTTC.